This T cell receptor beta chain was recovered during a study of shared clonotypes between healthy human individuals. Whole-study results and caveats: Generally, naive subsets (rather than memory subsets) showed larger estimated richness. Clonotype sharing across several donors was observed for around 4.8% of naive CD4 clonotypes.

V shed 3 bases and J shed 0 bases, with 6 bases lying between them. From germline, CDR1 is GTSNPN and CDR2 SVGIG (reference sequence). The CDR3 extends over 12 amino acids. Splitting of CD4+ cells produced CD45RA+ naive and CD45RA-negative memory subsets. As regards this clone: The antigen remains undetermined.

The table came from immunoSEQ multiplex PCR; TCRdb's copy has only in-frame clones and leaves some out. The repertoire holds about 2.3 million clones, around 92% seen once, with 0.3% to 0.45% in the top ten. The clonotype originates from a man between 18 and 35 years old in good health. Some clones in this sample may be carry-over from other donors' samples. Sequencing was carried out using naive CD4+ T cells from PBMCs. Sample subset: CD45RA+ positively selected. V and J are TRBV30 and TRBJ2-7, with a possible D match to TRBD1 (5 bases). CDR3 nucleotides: TGTGCCTGGAGGGACACCTCCTACGAGCAGTACTTC. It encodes CAWRDTSYEQYF.